These 21 T cell receptor beta chains originate from one sample sequenced in a study of shared clonotypes between healthy human individuals (dated by TCRdb to about 2020). The library came from the immunoSEQ multiplex PCR assay. This immuneACCESS table, as held by TCRdb, lists in-frame sequences with V and J called but not all clones. Of the missing ones, under half trace to an unresolved V gene in checked studies; the others have no known cause. The sample table records over a million clones; around 74% of these occur just once. The ten largest clones capture approximately 1.5% of the sample. The sample comprised memory CD4+ T cells sorted from blood. Explained via the paper, the cell subset or site label denotes: CD45RA-negative fraction. The receptor source for this set is a young man in good health.

A word on this clone: A clone one base away is much larger, so this may be a read error. The chain combines TRBV7-2 with TRBJ2-3; D gene uncertain. V was shortened by 5 bases and J by 0 bases, with 3 bases between the two germline ends. The CDR3 totals 12 residues. Germline V gene lookup returns CDR1 SGHTA and CDR2 FQGNSA. CDR3: CASSASTDTQYF. In DNA, the CDR3 is TGTGCCAGCAGCGCTAGCACAGATACGCAGTATTTT.

The rearrangement uses TRBV2 and TRBJ1-5; weak D call: TRBD1 (5 bases). The CDR3 has 13 amino acids. Looked up from germline, CDR1 is SNHLY and CDR2 is FYNNEI. Trimming cost V 6 bases and J 3 bases, with 9 bases left between them. The CDR3, as DNA: TGTGCCAGCAGGGGGGATTTCAATCAGCCCCAGCATTTT. It specifies CASRGDFNQPQHF.

The J gene is TRBJ1-3, the V gene TRBV30, with D unresolved. Germline lookup yields CDR1 GTSNPN and CDR2 SVGIG (reference sequence). Trimming took 5 bases from V and 0 from J, leaving 8 bases between them. This CDR3 is built from 13 residues. The CDR3 spells CAWDPISGNTIYF. DNA for the CDR3: TGTGCCTGGGACCCCATCTCTGGAAACACCATATATTTT.

This rearrangement joins TRBV11-2 to TRBJ2-1; D remains unclear. The CDR3 loop spans 11 amino acids. The germline V and J ends were trimmed by 4 bases and 14 bases, with 12 bases remaining between them. Germline-derived CDR1 and CDR2 are SGHAT and FQNNGV. The chain's CDR3 is CASSSGIRKFF. The CDR3 DNA reads TGTGCCAGCAGCTCTGGTATAAGAAAGTTCTTC.

The rearrangement uses TRBV5-1 and TRBJ2-1; 8 bases are shared with TRBD2. V lost 4 bases to trimming and J lost 10 bases; unmatched junction nucleotides: 13. The germline V gene encodes CDR1 SGHRS and CDR2 YFSETQ. The CDR3 runs 15 residues. The CDR3 loop is CASSPEAGGPLEQFF. For the CDR3, the DNA is TGCGCCAGCAGCCCCGAGGCGGGAGGCCCATTGGAGCAGTTCTTC.

The J gene is TRBJ1-2, the V gene TRBV5-4; 9 bases map to TRBD1. Germline CDR1 is SGHNT and CDR2 is YYREEE (reference sequence). This CDR3 has 16 residues. V trimming: 2 bases; J trimming: 4 bases; junction bases outside the gene matches: 9. The CDR3, as DNA: TGTGCCAGCAGCTTCGGGGGACAGGGCCCTTTCTATGGCTACACCTTC. Protein sequence: CASSFGGQGPFYGYTF.

The gene calls are TRBV11-2 and TRBJ2-7; D might be TRBD1 or TRBD2, each matching 5 bases. Germline V gene lookup returns CDR1 SGHAT and CDR2 FQNNGV. V was clipped by 2 bases and J by 0 bases, with 17 bases between them. The CDR3 loop spans 17 amino acids. This CDR3 reads CASSLIYVRDLSYEQYF. The CDR3 DNA reads TGTGCCAGCAGCTTAATATACGTCCGGGACCTCTCCTACGAGCAGTACTTC. The full variable domain, its missing parts supplied by reference TRBV11-2 and TRBJ2-7, is EAGVAQSPRYKIIEKRQSVAFWCNPISGHATLYWYQQILGQGPKLLIQFQNNGVVDDSQLPKDRFSAERLKGVDSTLKIQPAKLEDSAVYLCASSLIYVRDLSYEQYFGPGTRLTVT.

This chain links TRBV21-1 with TRBJ1-2. TRBV21-1 counts as a pseudogene. The CDR3 length is 18 residues. In DNA form, the CDR3 reads TGTGCCAGCAGCAAAGCGGGGGGCAGGGGCCACCTCAACTATGGCTACACCTTC. Amino acids: CASSKAGGRGHLNYGYTF.

The J gene is TRBJ1-5, the V gene TRBV9; tentatively, D is TRBD1 (6 bases). Germline values: CDR1 SGDLS, CDR2 YYNGEE. The CDR3 length is 15 residues. The V and J ends lost 0 bases and 3 bases respectively, with 10 bases between them. The chain's CDR3 is CASSVDGQYNQPQHF. The CDR3 nucleotides are TGTGCCAGCAGCGTAGATGGACAGTACAATCAGCCCCAGCATTTT.

The chain recombines TRBV10-2 with TRBJ2-2; D gene ambiguous. CDR1 WSHSY and CDR2 SAAADI come from the germline V gene. Trimming pared 3 bases from V and 0 bases from J, leaving 14 bases between. The CDR3 has 17 residues. The CDR3 DNA reads as TGCGCCAGCAGTGATTATTGGACGGGCGCGAACACCGGGGAGCTGTTTTTT. Translating it yields CASSDYWTGANTGELFF.

V gene TRBV6-6 combines with J gene TRBJ2-2; D unclear. V lost 8 bases and J lost 4, with 14 bases in between. The CDR3 contains 14 residues. The germline CDR1 and CDR2 sequences are MNHNY and SVGAGI (reference sequence). This CDR3 reads CASLPLKATGELFF. CDR3 coding DNA: TGTGCCAGCCTCCCTCTGAAAGCCACCGGGGAGCTGTTTTTT.

The chain carries TRBV6-5 and TRBJ2-4, with no clear D. CDR3 size: 15 residues. Looked up from germline, CDR1 is MNHEY and CDR2 is SVGAGI. V was cut by 5 bases and J by 4 bases, with 15 bases left in between. CDR3 sequence (DNA): TGTGCCAGCAGTCCTTTGTTAGCAAGTAAAAACATTCAGTACTTC. Its protein is CASSPLLASKNIQYF.

The chain couples TRBV7-2 to TRBJ2-3; TRBD2 aligns across 8 bases. V lost 2 bases to trimming and J lost 2 bases; unmatched junction nucleotides: 9. This CDR3 region has 17 residues. Germline lookup yields CDR1 SGHTA and CDR2 FQGNSA. CDR3 DNA: TGTGCCAGCAGCTTAAATGTCCGGGGGGGCTTCACAGATACGCAGTATTTT. Translating gives CASSLNVRGGFTDTQYF.

V usage is TRBV10-3 and J usage is TRBJ2-1; perhaps TRBD1 as D (5 bases). CDR1 and CDR2 (germline): ENHRY, SYGVKD. The CDR3 runs to 15 residues. The germline V and J ends were trimmed by 3 bases and 0 bases, with 9 bases remaining between them. The CDR3 reads CAISDPDTSYNEQFF. The CDR3 region has the DNA TGTGCCATCAGTGACCCGGACACCTCCTACAATGAGCAGTTCTTC.

This rearrangement joins TRBV7-2 to TRBJ2-7; possible D gene TRBD2, 7 bases. Trimming left V 4 bases short and J 0 bases short, with 13 bases between. Germline assignment: CDR1 SGHTA and CDR2 FQGNSA. This CDR3 spans 15 amino acids. Here the CDR3 reads CASSSGGGNSYEQYF. In nucleotides, the CDR3 is TGTGCCAGCAGCTCGGGGGGCGGCAACTCCTACGAGCAGTACTTC.

This clone appeared a few times. The chain combines TRBV18 with TRBJ1-2, with D unclear. Trimming shortened V by 3 bases and J by 4 bases, and 12 bases separated the two germline ends. The CDR3 has 14 residues. Germline loops: CDR1 KGHSH, CDR2 LQKENI. CDR3 region: CASSPSLDGYGYTF. In nucleotides, the CDR3 is TGTGCCAGCTCACCCTCGTTGGATGGCTATGGCTACACCTTC.

This clone has a handful of counts. The chain links TRBV6-1 to TRBJ2-1; 7 bases are shared with TRBD2. CDR1 is MNHNS, CDR2 SASEGT, per germline. The CDR3 is 14 amino acids. Losses at the gene ends were 4 bases for V and 7 bases for J; bases not matched to a gene: 7. For the CDR3, the DNA is TGTGCCAGCAGTGGGTTAGCGGGTCTAAATGAGCAGTTCTTC. This encodes CASSGLAGLNEQFF.

Points on this clone: Other DNA sequences within the sample encode an identical CDR3. This chain connects TRBV4-2 to TRBJ2-5; 12 bases map to TRBD2. Looked up from germline, CDR1 is LGHNA and CDR2 is YNFKEQ. Trimming cost V 4 bases and J 1 base; bases outside gene matches: 1. The CDR3 is 15 residues long. CDR3 in amino acids: CASSPGLAGQETQYF. DNA for the CDR3: TGTGCCAGCAGCCCGGGACTAGCGGGCCAAGAGACCCAGTACTTC.

CDR3: CASTSGGLTDTQYF. For the CDR3, the DNA is TGTGCCAGCACCTCCGGGGGGCTAACAGATACGCAGTATTTT. This chain connects TRBV28 to TRBJ2-3; a weak D match, TRBD2 (7 bases). V was shortened by 7 bases and J by 3 bases, with 14 bases between the two germline ends. Per germline, CDR1 MDHEN and CDR2 SYDVKM. The CDR3 consists of 14 residues.

The chain links TRBV5-4 to TRBJ2-5, with a weak D call TRBD1 (6 bases). Trimming took 5 bases from V and 5 from J, leaving 10 bases between them. There are 12 residues in the CDR3. Germline V gives CDR1 SGHNT, CDR2 YYREEE (reference sequence). CDR3 in DNA: TGTGCCAGCAGGGGGGCAGGGGAGACCCAGTACTTC. It yields the protein CASRGAGETQYF.

The rearrangement links TRBV5-4 to TRBJ2-5, with D perhaps assigned TRBD1 or TRBD2 (5 bases each). V was trimmed by 5 bases and J by 5 bases, leaving 16 bases between them. CDR3 length: 14 amino acids. Germline V lookup: CDR1 SGHNT, CDR2 YYREEE (reference sequence). CDR3 loop: CASSNNQGVETQYF. CDR3 nucleotide sequence: TGTGCCAGCAGTAATAATCAGGGAGTCGAGACCCAGTACTTC.